A selection of T cell receptor beta chains follows, all from one sample in a study of blood T cell repertoires in COVID-19. Here immunoSEQ multiplex PCR was the method, and the copy in TCRdb shows in-frame clones only, minus some. The table lists approximately 210,000 clones, roughly four fifths of them singletons. The sequenced sample was peripheral blood. The receptors were sampled from a woman of 80 years or more with COVID-19, enrolled during active disease. Each CDR3 is given with its conserved first and last residue. D genes are given only for firm matches. Clone size is not always given. Where it is, it says once, few, many or a class for expanded clones.

TRBD1	TRBV20-1	-	TRBJ2-7	TGCAGTGCTAGTAGGGGGACAGCCCTCTACGAGCAGTACTTC	CSASRGTALYEQYF
-	TRBV5-5	-	TRBJ1-5	TGTGCCAGCAGCTTGATGGCAGTAAATCAGCCCCAGCATTTT	CASSLMAVNQPQHF
-	TRBV20-1	-	TRBJ2-7	TGCAGTGTTGGACTCTACGAGCAGTACTTC	CSVGLYEQYF
TRBD1	TRBV18	-	TRBJ1-1	TGTGCCAGCTCACTCGACAGGGAAGCTGAAGCTTTCTTT	CASSLDREAEAFF
TRBD1	TRBV7-3	-	TRBJ1-6	TGTGCCAGCGCATCCGGGACAGGGGTTTCACCCCTCCACTTT	CASASGTGVSPLHF
-	TRBV7-8	-	TRBJ2-3	TGTGCCAGCACCTGGGAGCCATTGACAGATACGCAGTATTTT	CASTWEPLTDTQYF
-	TRBV14	-	TRBJ2-3	TGTGCCAGCAGCCTATCAGGGGCAGATACGCAGTATTTT	CASSLSGADTQYF
-	TRBV6-1	-	TRBJ2-1	TGTGCCAGCAGTGACCCGGTCTATGAGCAGTTCTTC	CASSDPVYEQFF
TRBD1	TRBV2	-	TRBJ1-4	TGTGCCAGCAGTGAAGCGGGGACAGGGTCTGAAAAACTGTTTTTT	CASSEAGTGSEKLFF
-	TRBV19	once	TRBJ2-5	TGTGCCAGTAGTATAGGCGCGGTCCCGACCCAGTACTTC	CASSIGAVPTQYF
TRBD2	TRBV6-1	-	TRBJ2-7	TGTGCCAGCAGTGGTCTTGGCGGGAGGGCCGAAGGGGAGCAGTACTTC	CASSGLGGRAEGEQYF
-	TRBV2	-	TRBJ1-6	TGTGCCAGCAGTCCGGGGATCTATAATTCACCCCTCCACTTT	CASSPGIYNSPLHF
-	TRBV27	-	TRBJ1-6	TGTGCCAGCAGTTTAAAGAGGGATTCACCCCTCCACTTT	CASSLKRDSPLHF
-	TRBV2	-	TRBJ2-7	TGTGCCAGCGTATGGAACAGGGCGACCTACGAGCAGTACTTC	CASVWNRATYEQYF
-	TRBV19	-	TRBJ2-2	TGTGCCAGTAGACGAGGCTTCAACACCGGGGAGCTGTTTTTT	CASRRGFNTGELFF
-	TRBV5-1	-	TRBJ2-3	TGCGCCAGCAGCTCCTTAAGCGGGAGCACAGATACGCAGTATTTT	CASSSLSGSTDTQYF